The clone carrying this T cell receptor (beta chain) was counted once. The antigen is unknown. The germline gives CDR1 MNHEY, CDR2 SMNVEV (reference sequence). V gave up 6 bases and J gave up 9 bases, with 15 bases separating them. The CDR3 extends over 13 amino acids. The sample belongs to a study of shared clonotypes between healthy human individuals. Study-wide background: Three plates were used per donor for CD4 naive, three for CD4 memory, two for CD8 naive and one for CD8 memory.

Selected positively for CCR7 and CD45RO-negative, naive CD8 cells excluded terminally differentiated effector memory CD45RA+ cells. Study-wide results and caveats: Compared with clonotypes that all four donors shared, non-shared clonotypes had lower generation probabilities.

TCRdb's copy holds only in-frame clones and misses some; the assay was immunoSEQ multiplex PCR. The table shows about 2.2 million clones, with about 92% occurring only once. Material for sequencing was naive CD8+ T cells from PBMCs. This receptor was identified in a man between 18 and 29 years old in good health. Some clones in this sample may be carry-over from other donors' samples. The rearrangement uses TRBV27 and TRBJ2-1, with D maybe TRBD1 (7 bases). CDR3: CASSQGGSGEQFF. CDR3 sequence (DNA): TGTGCCAGCAGCCAGGGGGGTTCTGGTGAGCAGTTCTTC.